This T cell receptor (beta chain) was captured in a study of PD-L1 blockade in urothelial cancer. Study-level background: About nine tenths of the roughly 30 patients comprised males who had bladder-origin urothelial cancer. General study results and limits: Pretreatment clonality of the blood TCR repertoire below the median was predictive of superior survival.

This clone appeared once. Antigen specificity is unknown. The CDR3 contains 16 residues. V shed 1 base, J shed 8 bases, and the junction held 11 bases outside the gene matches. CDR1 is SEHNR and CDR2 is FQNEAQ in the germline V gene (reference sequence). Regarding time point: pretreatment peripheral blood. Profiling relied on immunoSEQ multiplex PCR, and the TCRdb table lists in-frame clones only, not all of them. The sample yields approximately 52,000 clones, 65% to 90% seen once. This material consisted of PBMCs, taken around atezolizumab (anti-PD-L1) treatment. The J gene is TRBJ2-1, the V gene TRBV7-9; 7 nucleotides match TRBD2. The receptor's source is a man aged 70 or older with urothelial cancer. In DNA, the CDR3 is TGTGCCAGCAGCTTAGAGGCGACTAGCCGGCCCCATGAGCAGTTCTTC. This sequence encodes CASSLEATSRPHEQFF.